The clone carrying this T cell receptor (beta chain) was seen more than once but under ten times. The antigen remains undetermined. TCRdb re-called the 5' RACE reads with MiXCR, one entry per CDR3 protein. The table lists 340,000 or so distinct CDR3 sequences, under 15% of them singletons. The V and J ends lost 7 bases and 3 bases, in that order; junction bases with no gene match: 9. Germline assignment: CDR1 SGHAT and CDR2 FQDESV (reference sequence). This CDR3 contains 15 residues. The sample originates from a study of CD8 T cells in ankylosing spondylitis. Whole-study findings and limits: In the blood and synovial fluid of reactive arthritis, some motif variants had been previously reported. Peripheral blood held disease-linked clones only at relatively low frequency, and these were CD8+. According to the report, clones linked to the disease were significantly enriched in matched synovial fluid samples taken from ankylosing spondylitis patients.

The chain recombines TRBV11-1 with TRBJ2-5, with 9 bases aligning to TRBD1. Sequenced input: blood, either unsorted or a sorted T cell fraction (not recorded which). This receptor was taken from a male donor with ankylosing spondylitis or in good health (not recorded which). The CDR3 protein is CASNQDRGYEETQYF. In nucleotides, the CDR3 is TGTGCCAGCAACCAAGACAGGGGGTACGAAGAGACCCAGTACTTC.